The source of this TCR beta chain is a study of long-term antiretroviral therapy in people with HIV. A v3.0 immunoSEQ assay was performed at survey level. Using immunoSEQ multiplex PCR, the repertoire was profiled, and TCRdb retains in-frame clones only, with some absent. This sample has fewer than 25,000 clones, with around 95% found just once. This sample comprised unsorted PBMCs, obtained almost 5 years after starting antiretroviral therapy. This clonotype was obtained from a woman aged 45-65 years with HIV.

The CDR3 DNA reads as TGTGCCAGCAGCTTAGATGGGCGGGAGGCCTCCTACAATGAGCAGTTCTTC. It yields the protein CASSLDGREASYNEQFF. The genes are TRBV11-3 and TRBJ2-1, with 8 bases lining up with TRBD2. The CDR3 covers 17 residues. Germline trimming cut 0 bases from V and 0 bases from J; bases unmatched to any gene: 4. Per germline, CDR1 SGHNT and CDR2 YENEEA. Using reference TRBV11-3 and TRBJ2-1 for the parts outside the CDR3, the full variable domain is EAGVVQSPRYKIIEKKQPVAFWCNPISGHNTLYWYLQNLGQGPELLIRYENEEAVDDSQLPKDRFSAERLKGVDSTLKIQPAELGDSAVYLCASSLDGREASYNEQFFGPGTRLTVL.